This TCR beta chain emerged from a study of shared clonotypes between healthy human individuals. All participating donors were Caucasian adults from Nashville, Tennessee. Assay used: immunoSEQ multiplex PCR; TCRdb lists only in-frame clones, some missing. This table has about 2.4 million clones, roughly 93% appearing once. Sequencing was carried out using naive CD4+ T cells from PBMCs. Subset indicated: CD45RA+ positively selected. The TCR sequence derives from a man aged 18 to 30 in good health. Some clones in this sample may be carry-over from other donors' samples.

CDR3 region: CSVQESYEQYF. The CDR3 nucleotides are TGCAGCGTTCAGGAATCCTACGAGCAGTACTTC. The V and J genes are TRBV29-1 and TRBJ2-7, with no clear D. CDR1 is SQVTM and CDR2 is ANQGSEA in the germline V gene. V gave up 5 bases and J gave up 1 base, with 6 bases separating them. This CDR3 spans 11 amino acids.